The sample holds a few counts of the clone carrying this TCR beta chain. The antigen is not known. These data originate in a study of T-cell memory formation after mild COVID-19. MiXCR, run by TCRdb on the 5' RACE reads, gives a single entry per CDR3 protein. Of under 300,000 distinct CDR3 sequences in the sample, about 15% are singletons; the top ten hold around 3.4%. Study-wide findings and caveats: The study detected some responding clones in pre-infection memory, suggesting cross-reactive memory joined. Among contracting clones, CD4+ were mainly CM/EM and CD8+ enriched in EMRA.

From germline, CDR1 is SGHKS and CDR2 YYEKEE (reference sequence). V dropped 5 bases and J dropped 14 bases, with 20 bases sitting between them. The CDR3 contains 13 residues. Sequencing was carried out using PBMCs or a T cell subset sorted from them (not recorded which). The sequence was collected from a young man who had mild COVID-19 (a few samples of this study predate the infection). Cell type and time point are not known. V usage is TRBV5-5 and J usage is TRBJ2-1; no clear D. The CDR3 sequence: CASSTPTAMDKFF. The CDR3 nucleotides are TGTGCCAGCAGTACCCCGACTGCGATGGATAAGTTCTTC.